This T cell receptor (beta chain) was identified during a study of T cells of healthy individuals. V was pared by 6 bases and J by 0 bases, with 8 bases between. Germline V gene data show CDR1 as MNHNS and CDR2 as SASEGT. There are 13 residues in the CDR3. From the 5' RACE reads, TCRdb called clonotypes with MiXCR, one entry per CDR3 protein. The sample comprises around 90,000 distinct CDR3 sequences, approximately 5.4% of which are singletons, and approximately 8% rests with the top ten. This chain links TRBV6-1 with TRBJ1-1, with D hard to call. The sequence was collected from a female donor in good health. The CDR3 sequence: CASRAPVNTEAFF. The CDR3 coding sequence is TGTGCCAGCAGGGCGCCGGTGAACACTGAAGCTTTCTTT.